This TCR beta chain was captured in a study of identifying expanded T cells in peripheral blood. The repertoire was sequenced with immunoSEQ multiplex PCR; TCRdb's copy has only in-frame clones and lacks some. The table records about 82,000 clones, around nine tenths of them present only once. Healthy donors had no documented immune events, such as infections, while sampled. The study's findings and limits: Two-week clone count variance significantly increased as total template count grew. Over two and four weeks, about 17 and 20 clones changed, versus more than 1 between replicates.

Turning to this clone: What it binds is not known.

This CDR3 has 12 residues. Trimming removed 4 bases from V and 4 bases from J, with 5 bases in between. Germline lookup yields CDR1 SNHLY and CDR2 FYNNEI. This receptor was obtained from a person aged 18 to 70 in good health. The gene calls are TRBV2 and TRBJ2-1, with D unresolved. Sequenced material: blood. The CDR3 nucleotides are TGTGCCAGCAGTGCCCGTTACAATGAGCAGTTCTTC. It specifies CASSARYNEQFF.